This T cell receptor beta chain stems from a study of T cell repertoires in cytomegalovirus infection. Each CDR3 protein gets one entry after TCRdb re-called the reads with MiXCR. The data show around 300,000 distinct CDR3 sequences, 25% seen once. Trimming shortened V by 3 bases and J by 0 bases, and 12 bases separated the two germline ends. The germline CDR1 and CDR2 sequences are SGHTA and FQGNSA. The CDR3 has 16 amino acids. The table lists this clonotype with many counts. What it binds is not known. The rearrangement joins TRBV7-2 to TRBJ2-1, with D unclear. Sequences were derived from cultured PBMCs, sampled from culture after CMV antigen stimulation. This receptor was identified in a human donor in good health (CMV status not recorded). Some clones in this sample may be carry-over from other donors' samples. CDR3 sequence (DNA): TGTGCCAGCAGCTTGGACGGCGGAAGCTCCTACAATGAGCAGTTCTTC. Translating gives CASSLDGGSSYNEQFF.